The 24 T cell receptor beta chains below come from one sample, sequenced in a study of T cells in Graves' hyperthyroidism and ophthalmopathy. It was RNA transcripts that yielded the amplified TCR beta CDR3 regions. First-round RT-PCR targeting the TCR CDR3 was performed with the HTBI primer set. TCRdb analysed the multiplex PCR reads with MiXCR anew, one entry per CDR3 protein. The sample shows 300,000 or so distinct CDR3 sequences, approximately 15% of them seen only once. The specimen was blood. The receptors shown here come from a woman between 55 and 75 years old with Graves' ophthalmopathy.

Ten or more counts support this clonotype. This chain's CDR3 is CASSFTAGTGTNEQFF. The CDR3 nucleotides read TGTGCCAGCAGCTTCACTGCCGGGACAGGGACCAATGAGCAGTTCTTC. The J gene is TRBJ2-1, the V gene TRBV7-2; 9 positions match TRBD1. This CDR3 region has 16 residues. V gave up 3 bases and J gave up 6 bases; unmatched junction bases: 9. CDR1 and CDR2 from the germline V gene are SGHTA and FQGNSA.

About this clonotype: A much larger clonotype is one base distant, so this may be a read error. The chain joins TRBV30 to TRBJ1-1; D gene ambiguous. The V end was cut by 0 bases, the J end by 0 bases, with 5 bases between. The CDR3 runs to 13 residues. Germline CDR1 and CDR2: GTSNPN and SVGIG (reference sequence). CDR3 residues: CAWSVGVNTEAFF. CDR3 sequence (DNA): TGTGCCTGGAGTGTCGGGGTGAACACTGAAGCTTTCTTT.

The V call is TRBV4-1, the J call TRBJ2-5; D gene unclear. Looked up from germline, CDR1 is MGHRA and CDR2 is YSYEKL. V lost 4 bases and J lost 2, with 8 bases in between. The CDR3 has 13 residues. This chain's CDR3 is CASSRSSQETQYF. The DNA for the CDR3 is TGCGCCAGCAGCCGCTCCTCTCAAGAGACCCAGTACTTC.

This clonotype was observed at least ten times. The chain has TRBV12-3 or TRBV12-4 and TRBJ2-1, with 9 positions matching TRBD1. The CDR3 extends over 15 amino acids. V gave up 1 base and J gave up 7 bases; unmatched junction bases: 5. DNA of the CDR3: TGTGCCAGCAGTTTAGACAGGACAGGGGTTAATGAGCAGTTCTTC. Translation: CASSLDRTGVNEQFF.

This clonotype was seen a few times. Written as DNA, the CDR3 is TGCAGTGCTAGAGATAATAGTGGCCTAGCGGGATACAATGAGCAGTTCTTC. Translated: CSARDNSGLAGYNEQFF. The J gene is TRBJ2-1, the V gene TRBV20-1, with 9 nucleotides matching TRBD2. From germline, CDR1 is DFQATT and CDR2 SNEGSKA (reference sequence). Losses at the gene ends were 0 bases for V and 4 bases for J; bases not matched to a gene: 10. This CDR3 is 17 amino acids long.

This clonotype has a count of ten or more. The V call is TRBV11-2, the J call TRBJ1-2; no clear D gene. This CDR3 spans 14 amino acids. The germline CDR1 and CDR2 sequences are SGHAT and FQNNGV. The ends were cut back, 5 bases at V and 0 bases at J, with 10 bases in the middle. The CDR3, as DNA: TGTGCCAGCAGCCCCCGAAGTGCTAACTATGGCTACACCTTC. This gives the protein CASSPRSANYGYTF.

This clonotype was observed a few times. The CDR3: CSVEHNYEQYF. CDR3 sequence (DNA): TGCAGCGTTGAACACAACTACGAGCAGTACTTC. The V gene is TRBV29-1, the J gene TRBJ2-7; D ambiguous. V lost 2 bases to trimming and J lost 3 bases, with 5 bases between them. Germline CDR1 and CDR2: SQVTM and ANQGSEA. CDR3 length: 11 residues.

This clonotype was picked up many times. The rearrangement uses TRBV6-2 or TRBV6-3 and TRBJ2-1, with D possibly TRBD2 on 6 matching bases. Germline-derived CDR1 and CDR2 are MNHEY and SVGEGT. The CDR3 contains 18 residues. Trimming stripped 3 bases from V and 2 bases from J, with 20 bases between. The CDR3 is CASSYRIGLPIPYNEQFF. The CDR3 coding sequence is TGTGCCAGCAGTTATAGAATCGGACTACCGATCCCCTACAATGAGCAGTTCTTC.

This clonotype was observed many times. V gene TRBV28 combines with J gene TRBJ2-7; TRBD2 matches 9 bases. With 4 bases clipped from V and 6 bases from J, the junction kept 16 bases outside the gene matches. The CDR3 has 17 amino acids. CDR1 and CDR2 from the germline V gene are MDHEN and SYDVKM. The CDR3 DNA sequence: TGTGCCAGCAGTTCCCTAGGTTATGCTAGCGGGATCAGCGAGCAGTACTTC. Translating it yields CASSSLGYASGISEQYF.

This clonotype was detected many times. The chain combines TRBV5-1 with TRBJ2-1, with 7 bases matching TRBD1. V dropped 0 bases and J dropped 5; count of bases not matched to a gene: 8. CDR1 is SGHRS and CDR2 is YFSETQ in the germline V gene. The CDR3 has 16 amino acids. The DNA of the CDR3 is TGCGCCAGCAGCTTGGCCGACAGGGAAACCCACAATGAGCAGTTCTTC. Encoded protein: CASSLADRETHNEQFF.

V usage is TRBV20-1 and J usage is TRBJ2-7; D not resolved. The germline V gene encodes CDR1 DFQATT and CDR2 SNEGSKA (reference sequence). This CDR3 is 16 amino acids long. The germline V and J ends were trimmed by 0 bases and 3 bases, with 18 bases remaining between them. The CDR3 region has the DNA TGCAGTGCTAGAGATGAGGAGCAACGGACCATCTACGAGCAGTACTTC. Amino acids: CSARDEEQRTIYEQYF.

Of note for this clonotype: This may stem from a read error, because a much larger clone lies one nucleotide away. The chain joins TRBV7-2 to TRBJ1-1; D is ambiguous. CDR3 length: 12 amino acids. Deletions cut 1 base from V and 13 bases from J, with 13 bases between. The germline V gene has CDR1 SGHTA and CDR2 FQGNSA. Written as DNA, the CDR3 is TGTGCCAGCAGCTTAGACACTTGGATAGGTTTCTTT. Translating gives CASSLDTWIGFF. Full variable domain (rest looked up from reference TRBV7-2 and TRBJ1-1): GAGVSQSPSNKVTEKGKDVELRCDPISGHTALYWYRQSLGQGLEFLIYFQGNSAPDKSGLPSDRFSAERTGGSVSTLTIQRTQQEDSAVYLCASSLDTWIGFFGQGTRLTVV.

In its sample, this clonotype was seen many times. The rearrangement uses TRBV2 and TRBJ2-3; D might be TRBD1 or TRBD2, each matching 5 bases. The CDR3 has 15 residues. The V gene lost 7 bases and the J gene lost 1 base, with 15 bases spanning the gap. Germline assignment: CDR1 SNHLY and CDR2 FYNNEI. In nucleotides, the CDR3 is TGTGCCAGCACAAATGGGGGTATTCGCACAGATACGCAGTATTTT. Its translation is CASTNGGIRTDTQYF.

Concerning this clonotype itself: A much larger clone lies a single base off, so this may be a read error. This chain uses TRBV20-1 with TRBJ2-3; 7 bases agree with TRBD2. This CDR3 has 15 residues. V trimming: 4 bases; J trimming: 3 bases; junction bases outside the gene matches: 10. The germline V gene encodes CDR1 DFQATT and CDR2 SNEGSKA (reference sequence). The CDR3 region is CSAIAPSGVTDTQYF. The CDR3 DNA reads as TGCAGTGCTATAGCGCCTAGCGGCGTGACAGATACGCAGTATTTT.

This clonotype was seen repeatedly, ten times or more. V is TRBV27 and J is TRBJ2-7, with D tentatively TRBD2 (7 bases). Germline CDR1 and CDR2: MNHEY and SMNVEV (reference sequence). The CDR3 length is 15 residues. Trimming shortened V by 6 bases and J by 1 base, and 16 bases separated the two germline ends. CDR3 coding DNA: TGTGCCAGCAGAAATAGGGGGGGTGGATCCTACGAGCAGTACTTC. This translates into CASRNRGGGSYEQYF.

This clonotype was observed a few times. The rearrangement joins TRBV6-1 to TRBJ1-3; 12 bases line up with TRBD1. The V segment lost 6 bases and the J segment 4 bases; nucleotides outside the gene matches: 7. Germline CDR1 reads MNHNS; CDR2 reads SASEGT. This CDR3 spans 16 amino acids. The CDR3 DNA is TGTGCCAGCAGAGCCGGGACAGGGGGCCTCGGAAACACCATATATTTT. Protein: CASRAGTGGLGNTIYF.

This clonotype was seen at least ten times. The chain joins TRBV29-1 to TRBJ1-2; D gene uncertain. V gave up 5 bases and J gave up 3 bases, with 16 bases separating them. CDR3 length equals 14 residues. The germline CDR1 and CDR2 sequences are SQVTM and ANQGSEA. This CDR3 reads CSVSIAPGHYGYTF. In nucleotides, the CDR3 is TGCAGCGTTTCCATAGCCCCGGGCCACTATGGCTACACCTTC.

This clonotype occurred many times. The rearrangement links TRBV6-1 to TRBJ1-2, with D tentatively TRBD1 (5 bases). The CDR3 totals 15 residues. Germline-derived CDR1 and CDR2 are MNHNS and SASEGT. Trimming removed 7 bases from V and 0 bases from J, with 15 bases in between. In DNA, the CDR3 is TGTGCCAGCAATATGGGACTGTTAGCTAACTATGGCTACACCTTC. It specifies CASNMGLLANYGYTF.

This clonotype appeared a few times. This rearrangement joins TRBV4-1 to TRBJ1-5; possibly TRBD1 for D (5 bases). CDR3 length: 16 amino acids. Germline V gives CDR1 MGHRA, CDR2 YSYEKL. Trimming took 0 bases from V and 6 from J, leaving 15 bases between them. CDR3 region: CASSQDPGTIFQPQHF. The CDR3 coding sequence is TGCGCCAGCAGCCAAGATCCCGGGACTATCTTTCAGCCCCAGCATTTT.

The CDR3 spells CASSLVPGRKNYGYTF. CDR3 DNA sequence: TGTGCCAGCAGTTTGGTCCCGGGACGGAAAAACTATGGCTACACCTTC. The chain carries TRBV7-8 and TRBJ1-2; D may be TRBD1 (5 bases). Trimming shortened V by 6 bases and J by 2 bases, and 19 bases separated the two germline ends. The CDR3 has 16 residues. Germline CDR1 is SGHVS and CDR2 is FQNEAQ.

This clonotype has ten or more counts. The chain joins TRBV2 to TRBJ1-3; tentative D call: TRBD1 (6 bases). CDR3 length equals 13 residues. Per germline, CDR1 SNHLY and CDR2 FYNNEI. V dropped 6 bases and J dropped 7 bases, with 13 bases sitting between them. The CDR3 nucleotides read TGTGCCAGCAGCCTAGAAACAGGGAACACCATATATTTT. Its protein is CASSLETGNTIYF.

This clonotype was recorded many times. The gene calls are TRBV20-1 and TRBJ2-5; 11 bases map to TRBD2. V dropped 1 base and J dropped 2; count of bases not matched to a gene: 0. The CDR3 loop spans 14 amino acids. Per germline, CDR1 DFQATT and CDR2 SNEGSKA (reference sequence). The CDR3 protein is CSARGLAGQETQYF. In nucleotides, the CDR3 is TGCAGTGCTAGAGGACTAGCGGGGCAAGAGACCCAGTACTTC.

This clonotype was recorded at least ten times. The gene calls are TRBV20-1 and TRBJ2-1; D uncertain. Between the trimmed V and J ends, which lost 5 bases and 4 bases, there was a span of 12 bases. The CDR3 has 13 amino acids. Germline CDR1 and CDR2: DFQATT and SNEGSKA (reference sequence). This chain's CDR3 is CSAGTSYYNEQFF. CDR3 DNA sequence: TGCAGTGCTGGAACGTCGTATTACAATGAGCAGTTCTTC.

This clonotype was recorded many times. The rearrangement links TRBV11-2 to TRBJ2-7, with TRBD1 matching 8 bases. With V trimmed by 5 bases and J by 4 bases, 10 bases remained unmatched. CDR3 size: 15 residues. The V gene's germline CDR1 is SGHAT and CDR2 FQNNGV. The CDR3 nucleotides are TGTGCCAGCAGCCCTGGGACAGGAGGGTCGTACGAGCAGTACTTC. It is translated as CASSPGTGGSYEQYF.